Listed here are 9 T cell receptor beta chains from one sample, sequenced in a study of regulatory T cells in long-lasting Graves disease. Through Arm-PCR of CDR3 regions and iRepertoire HTBI primers, TCR beta libraries were built. One entry per CDR3 protein results from TCRdb running MiXCR on the multiplex PCR reads. Here the sample spans roughly 520,000 distinct CDR3 sequences, 12% being singletons. The sample's time point: newly diagnosed GD, antithyroid drugs for less than 3 months. Researchers made the TCR library from RNA that was extracted from PBMCs. The same sample was also studied in work on T cells in Graves' hyperthyroidism and ophthalmopathy.

The sample in question was peripheral blood mononuclear cells (PBMCs), obtained at new diagnosis, from a patient treated with antithyroid drugs. The source is a woman aged 25 to 39 with Graves disease.

The CDR3 loop is CASILTARNTGNTIYF. The CDR3, as DNA: TGTGCCAGCATCTTGACAGCGAGGAATACTGGAAACACCATATATTTT. V and J are TRBV12-3 or TRBV12-4 and TRBJ1-3; a possible D gene is TRBD1 (5 bases). V lost 7 bases to trimming and J lost 2 bases, with 18 bases between them. This CDR3 has 16 residues.

This clonotype was found many times. The chain employs TRBV19 and TRBJ1-2; D not certain. V was shortened by 9 bases and J by 7 bases, with 6 bases between the two germline ends. Germline V gene data show CDR1 as LNHDA and CDR2 as SQIVND (reference sequence). The CDR3 runs to 9 residues. CDR3 bases: TGTGCCAGCAGTGGTGGCTACACCTTC. Protein: CASSGGYTF.

This clonotype was recorded many times. The J gene is TRBJ2-2, the V gene TRBV24-1; the match to TRBD1 covers 8 bases. Germline assignment: CDR1 KGHDR and CDR2 SFDVKD. The trim removed 2 bases at V and 3 bases at J, leaving 1 base unmatched. The CDR3 is 15 residues long. Written as DNA, the CDR3 is TGTGCCACCAGTGATTCGGACAGGGACACCGGGGAGCTGTTTTTT. Protein product: CATSDSDRDTGELFF.

Remarks on this clonotype: A much bigger clone sits one base away, suggesting this may be a read error. Because the CDR3's place on the DNA is in doubt, the DNA is left out and the CDR3 is given as listed by TCRdb. V and J are TRBV9 and TRBJ2-5; TRBD1, the table's D call, lacks a check against the DNA. The CDR3 is 15 amino acids in total, end residues counted. Germline CDR1 and CDR2: SGDLS and YYNGEE. The CDR3 sequence: CASSVGWGSQETRYF.

A few counts support this clonotype. V gene TRBV5-5 combines with J gene TRBJ2-1; the D gene is possibly TRBD2 (6 bases). The V gene lost 2 bases and the J gene lost 0 bases, with 12 bases spanning the gap. The CDR3 runs 16 residues. CDR1 is SGHKS and CDR2 is YYEKEE in the germline V gene (reference sequence). The CDR3 here is CASSLGSGASYNEQFF. CDR3 in DNA: TGTGCCAGCAGCTTAGGTAGCGGCGCCTCCTACAATGAGCAGTTCTTC.

This clonotype was observed many times. V is TRBV19 and J is TRBJ2-5, with 11 nucleotides matching TRBD2. Germline-derived CDR1 and CDR2 are LNHDA and SQIVND (reference sequence). CDR3 length: 18 residues. V lost 5 bases and J lost 0; bases outside the gene matches: 11. CDR3 sequence: CASSSLRTSGPYQETQYF. CDR3 nucleotide sequence: TGTGCCAGTAGTTCTCTGAGGACTAGCGGGCCGTACCAAGAGACCCAGTACTTC.

This clonotype showed up just a few times. With a much larger clone just one base away, this may be a read error. V and J are TRBV2 and TRBJ1-1; D is unresolved. This CDR3 has 14 residues. V was shortened by 3 bases and J by 1 base, with 9 bases between the two germline ends. CDR1 and CDR2 from the germline V gene are SNHLY and FYNNEI. This CDR3 is CASSDEWSNTEAFF. The CDR3 DNA follows: TGTGCCAGCAGTGATGAGTGGTCGAACACTGAAGCTTTCTTT. Combining the CDR3 with reference TRBV2 and TRBJ1-1 gives the whole variable domain EPEVTQTPSHQVTQMGQEVILRCVPISNHLYFYWYRQILGQKVEFLVSFYNNEISEKSEIFDDQFSVERPDGSNFTLKIRSTKLEDSAMYFCASSDEWSNTEAFFGQGTRLTVV.

Remarks on this clonotype: This could be a read error, since a much larger clone is one nucleotide away. DNA of the CDR3: TGTGCCAGCGAACACAGGGGGATTAACGCTGAAGCTTTCTTT. Translated: CASEHRGINAEAFF. The rearrangement joins TRBV12-3 or TRBV12-4 to TRBJ1-1; 8 positions agree with TRBD1. The CDR3 has 14 amino acids. J gave up 6 bases and V 8 bases, and 11 bases lay outside the gene matches.

The table lists this clonotype with many counts. The V gene is TRBV19, the J gene TRBJ2-5; 8 bases align to TRBD2. V trimming: 6 bases; J trimming: 2 bases; junction bases outside the gene matches: 5. The CDR3 extends over 14 amino acids. The germline gives CDR1 LNHDA, CDR2 SQIVND (reference sequence). Written as DNA, the CDR3 is TGTGCCAGTAGGGCTAGCGGGTCTCAAGAGACCCAGTACTTC. Amino acids: CASRASGSQETQYF.